This T cell receptor beta chain emerged from a study of cytotoxic CD8 clonotypes in ibrutinib-treated CLL. For the study at large: In all, under twelve patients were relapsed/refractory, some 14 were treatment-naive and 17 were IGHV unmutated. Study findings and constraints: An increase in clonality occurred at ibrutinib response, followed by a return toward baseline at progression.

Cryopreserved PBMCs supplied roughly 2 micrograms of genomic DNA for TCR beta libraries. In the case of this clone: The antigen is not known.

TCRdb's table, derived via immunoSEQ multiplex PCR, lists solely in-frame clones and lacks some. Among around 310,000 clones listed, more than 65% were seen once. The CDR3 consists of 15 residues. V shed 3 bases, J shed 3 bases, and the junction held 6 bases outside the gene matches. Germline CDR1 and CDR2: SGHRS and YFSETQ. V usage is TRBV5-1 and J usage is TRBJ2-7; 10 bases align to TRBD2. The material was PBMCs, obtained before ibrutinib treatment. The receptor was derived from a human donor with chronic lymphocytic leukemia. The CDR3 loop is CASSSIGTSDYEQYF. In nucleotides, the CDR3 is TGCGCCAGCAGCTCAATCGGGACTAGCGACTACGAGCAGTACTTC.